The 10 T cell receptor beta chains in this list originate from one sample, sequenced in a study of Graves' ophthalmopathy and Graves' hyperthyroidism. Researchers took RNA transcripts and amplified TCR beta CDR3 regions from them. First-round RT-PCR relied on HTBI primers, and a second-round multiplex PCR came next. Via MiXCR, TCRdb re-called the multiplex PCR reads, giving one row per CDR3 protein. The repertoire consists of 340,000 or so distinct CDR3 sequences, with about a sixth occurring once and the leading ten covering about 12%. Sequencing used peripheral blood. These receptors came from an adult man with Graves' ophthalmopathy.

V is TRBV20-1 and J is TRBJ1-1; a weak D match, TRBD1 (5 bases). The length of the CDR3 is 13 residues. Trimming left V 3 bases short and J 5 bases short, with 13 bases between. From germline, CDR1 is DFQATT and CDR2 SNEGSKA (reference sequence). CDR3 DNA: TGCAGTGCTAGGCAGGGAACCTGGACTGAAGCTTTCTTT. Translation: CSARQGTWTEAFF.

This clonotype was counted at least ten times. This chain links TRBV5-1 with TRBJ1-2, with TRBD1 as a possible D gene (5 bases). CDR1 is SGHRS and CDR2 is YFSETQ in the germline V gene. The CDR3 covers 14 residues. The V gene lost 4 bases and the J gene lost 8 bases, with 18 bases spanning the gap. CDR3 region: CASSLGTDWGGYTF. The CDR3 bases are TGCGCCAGCAGCCTCGGTACGGACTGGGGCGGCTACACCTTC.

This clonotype has just one count. The chain couples TRBV28 to TRBJ1-1; D remains unclear. This CDR3 contains 12 residues. V was shortened by 7 bases and J by 1 base, with 7 bases between the two germline ends. CDR1 is MDHEN and CDR2 is SYDVKM in the germline V gene. The CDR3 region is CASKVRNTEAFF. The CDR3 DNA reads as TGTGCCAGCAAGGTACGGAACACTGAAGCTTTCTTT.

The chain carries TRBV20-1 and TRBJ2-5; no reliable D call. Deletions cut 1 base from V and 1 base from J, with 10 bases between. Germline loops: CDR1 DFQATT, CDR2 SNEGSKA (reference sequence). The CDR3 covers 14 residues. CDR3 amino acids: CSARGLVSQETQYF. DNA for the CDR3: TGCAGTGCTAGAGGTCTAGTGAGCCAAGAGACCCAGTACTTC.

This clonotype occurred many times. The V call is TRBV4-2, the J call TRBJ1-6; no clear D gene. Trimming removed 0 bases from V and 4 bases from J, with 7 bases in between. The germline V gene has CDR1 LGHNA and CDR2 YNFKEQ. The CDR3 covers 15 residues. The CDR3 protein is CASSQEDGYNSPLHF. CDR3 nucleotide sequence: TGTGCCAGCAGCCAAGAGGACGGTTATAATTCACCCCTCCACTTT.

This clonotype was seen many times. The V call is TRBV12-3 or TRBV12-4, the J call TRBJ2-7; D call uncertain. The CDR3 is made up of 12 amino acids. Trimming shortened V by 5 bases and J by 9 bases, and 14 bases separated the two germline ends. CDR3 residues: CASSGSSRRQYF. Written as DNA, the CDR3 is TGTGCCAGCAGTGGTTCCTCCCGTCGGCAGTACTTC.

This clonotype was recorded many times. This sequence joins TRBV6-1 and TRBJ1-5; D not resolved. Germline CDR1 and CDR2: MNHNS and SASEGT. Trimming removed 4 bases from V and 3 bases from J, with 13 bases in between. This CDR3 contains 15 residues. The CDR3 reads CASSASGGYNQPQHF. Written as DNA, the CDR3 is TGTGCCAGCAGTGCCTCTGGAGGGTACAATCAGCCCCAGCATTTT.

Ten or more counts support this clonotype. The rearrangement joins TRBV7-9 to TRBJ1-1; no firm D call. The CDR3 consists of 15 residues. Trimming took 5 bases from V and 2 from J, leaving 15 bases between them. The germline CDR1 and CDR2 sequences are SEHNR and FQNEAQ (reference sequence). CDR3 sequence (DNA): TGTGCCAGCAGCCCCGCCTTCGATCGAAACACTGAAGCTTTCTTT. It yields the protein CASSPAFDRNTEAFF.

In its sample, this clonotype was seen many times. The genes are TRBV15 and TRBJ2-5; 10 bases align to TRBD2. Losses at the gene ends were 8 bases for V and 5 bases for J; bases not matched to a gene: 14. Germline CDR1 is LNHNV and CDR2 is YYDKDF (reference sequence). This CDR3 region has 16 residues. CDR3 loop: CATGRGRLAGDETQYF. The DNA of the CDR3 is TGTGCCACCGGACGGGGTCGGCTAGCGGGGGATGAGACCCAGTACTTC.

The sample holds many counts of this clonotype. The chain links TRBV14 to TRBJ1-1, with D perhaps matching TRBD1 (5 bases). The germline V gene has CDR1 SGHDN and CDR2 FVKESK. This CDR3 is built from 15 residues. V shed 3 bases and J shed 2 bases, with 13 bases lying between them. DNA for the CDR3: TGTGCCAGCAGCCACCTCTCTGGGGGTAACACTGAAGCTTTCTTT. It encodes CASSHLSGGNTEAFF.